Below, 32 T cell receptor beta chains from the same sample are listed, as sequenced in a study of blood T cell repertoires in COVID-19. Assay used: immunoSEQ multiplex PCR; TCRdb lists only in-frame clones, some missing. The top ten clones hold roughly 1.1% of a sample with 380,000 or so clones, 81% of them seen once. Sequencing was done on a sample of peripheral blood. These receptor sequences come from a human donor with acute or convalescent COVID-19. The donor label of this sample is uncertain.

The genes are TRBV19 and TRBJ1-4; 7 nucleotides line up with TRBD1. CDR1 and CDR2 from the germline V gene are LNHDA and SQIVND (reference sequence). V shed 6 bases and J 10 bases; nucleotides not matched to a gene: 17. The CDR3 runs to 16 residues. The CDR3: CASSTPSTGRVAKLFF. CDR3 coding DNA: TGTGCCAGTAGCACCCCCTCGACAGGGAGAGTCGCAAAACTGTTTTTT.

The chain couples TRBV6-1 to TRBJ2-7; D may be TRBD1 (6 bases). V was clipped by 3 bases and J by 1 base, with 13 bases between them. This CDR3 has 15 amino acids. Germline V gene sequence: CDR1 MNHNS, CDR2 SASEGT. The CDR3 sequence is CASSDQGTNSYEQYF. As DNA, the CDR3 is TGTGCCAGCAGTGATCAGGGGACCAATTCCTACGAGCAGTACTTC.

CDR3 protein: CASRNGVEAFF. DNA of the CDR3: TGTGCCAGCAGAAACGGGGTTGAAGCTTTCTTT. The chain links TRBV2 to TRBJ1-1; D remains unclear. In germline, CDR1 is SNHLY, CDR2 FYNNEI. Trimming took 6 bases from V and 7 from J, leaving 9 bases between them. The CDR3 loop spans 11 amino acids.

The CDR3: CASSLNRGRDGYTF. DNA of the CDR3: TGCGCCAGCAGCTTGAACAGGGGTAGAGATGGCTACACCTTC. The rearrangement joins TRBV5-1 to TRBJ1-2, with TRBD1 matching 7 bases. Germline loops: CDR1 SGHRS, CDR2 YFSETQ. The CDR3 consists of 14 residues. Unmatched junction bases numbered 6, after V lost 1 base and J lost 6 bases.

CDR3 nucleotides: TGTGCCAGCACCCCACCAGACAGGAAAGCTTTCTTT. Amino acid sequence: CASTPPDRKAFF. V usage is TRBV7-9 and J usage is TRBJ1-1; a possible D gene is TRBD1 (6 bases). Germline CDR1 SEHNR, CDR2 FQNEAQ (reference sequence). V shed 7 bases and J shed 9 bases, with 15 bases lying between them. This CDR3 spans 12 amino acids.

The chain employs TRBV7-6 and TRBJ2-7; tentative D call: TRBD2 (6 bases). The CDR3 is 14 amino acids. Trimming pared 4 bases from V and 5 bases from J, leaving 15 bases between. Germline values: CDR1 SGHVS, CDR2 FNYEAQ. The CDR3 here is CASSYKPGEHEQYF. The CDR3 DNA follows: TGTGCCAGCAGCTACAAGCCGGGGGAGCACGAGCAGTACTTC.

The V gene is TRBV10-2, the J gene TRBJ1-2; 12 bases map to TRBD1. This CDR3 spans 17 amino acids. V dropped 4 bases and J dropped 4; count of bases not matched to a gene: 10. The V gene's germline CDR1 is WSHSY and CDR2 SAAADI. CDR3 loop: CASSAPGQGAEGYGYTF. The CDR3 nucleotides are TGCGCCAGCAGTGCGCCGGGACAGGGGGCGGAAGGCTATGGCTACACCTTC.

This clone has just a few counts. The gene calls are TRBV5-1 and TRBJ2-7, with TRBD1 matching over 7 bases. V was clipped by 0 bases and J by 9 bases; unmatched bases: 9. There are 14 residues in the CDR3. Germline V CDR1 and CDR2: SGHRS, YFSETQ. The CDR3 region is CASSLEKTGLGQYF. CDR3 in DNA: TGCGCCAGCAGCTTGGAGAAGACAGGGCTCGGGCAGTACTTC.

V usage is TRBV5-1 and J usage is TRBJ2-2, with 8 bases matching TRBD1. The germline CDR1 and CDR2 sequences are SGHRS and YFSETQ. V was clipped by 4 bases and J by 1 base; unmatched bases: 12. CDR3 size: 18 residues. The CDR3 is CASSRLLRQGMNTGELFF. CDR3 bases: TGCGCCAGCAGCCGACTACTTCGACAGGGGATGAACACCGGGGAGCTGTTTTTT.

The chain uses TRBV29-1 and TRBJ1-2; TRBD1 matches 7 bases. This CDR3 spans 13 amino acids. V lost 7 bases to trimming and J lost 0 bases; unmatched junction nucleotides: 5. Germline loops: CDR1 SQVTM, CDR2 ANQGSEA. The CDR3 is CSGYRGANYGYTF. The CDR3 nucleotides are TGCAGCGGTTACAGGGGAGCTAACTATGGCTACACCTTC.

The chain employs TRBV19 and TRBJ2-4, with 13 bases that match TRBD2. CDR3 length: 17 residues. The germline V gene encodes CDR1 LNHDA and CDR2 SQIVND (reference sequence). The junction had 6 bases not matched to a gene; V was cut back by 5 bases and J by 2 bases. CDR3 bases: TGTGCCAGTAGTTTAGGACTAGCGGGAGCGACCAAAAACATTCAGTACTTC. This translates into CASSLGLAGATKNIQYF.

The chain recombines TRBV5-6 with TRBJ1-1; 9 nucleotides line up with TRBD1. The CDR3 runs to 14 residues. Germline CDR1 reads SGHDT; CDR2 reads YYEEEE. Unmatched junction bases numbered 2, after V lost 4 bases and J lost 1 base. For the CDR3, the DNA is TGTGCCAGCAGCGGGACAGGGAGGAACACTGAAGCTTTCTTT. Its protein is CASSGTGRNTEAFF.

This rearrangement joins TRBV14 to TRBJ2-5; 12 bases line up with TRBD2. V gave up 1 base and J gave up 2 bases; unmatched junction bases: 8. The CDR3 loop spans 18 amino acids. The V gene's germline CDR1 is SGHDN and CDR2 FVKESK. The CDR3 here is CASSQGFRLAGGQETQYF. For the CDR3, the DNA is TGTGCCAGCAGCCAAGGTTTCCGGCTAGCGGGAGGGCAAGAGACCCAGTACTTC.

This chain connects TRBV6-4 to TRBJ2-1, with 9 nucleotides matching TRBD2. Germline V gives CDR1 MRHNA, CDR2 SNTAGT. The CDR3 has 15 amino acids. Trimming took 5 bases from V and 10 from J; bases not matched to a gene: 12. The CDR3 region is CASSLIAGALYEQFF. The CDR3 DNA reads TGTGCCAGCAGTCTTATAGCGGGAGCGTTATACGAGCAGTTCTTC.

The genes are TRBV7-8 and TRBJ2-1; 7 bases are shared with TRBD1. J gave up 9 bases and V 4 bases, and 6 bases lay outside the gene matches. The germline gives CDR1 SGHVS, CDR2 FQNEAQ. This CDR3 is 13 amino acids long. The CDR3 nucleotides are TGTGCCAGCAGCTCAATGTCAGGGGGTGAGCAGTTCTTC. It yields the protein CASSSMSGGEQFF.

The J gene is TRBJ2-1, the V gene TRBV11-2; D remains ambiguous. This CDR3 region has 12 residues. The V gene lost 5 bases and the J gene lost 10 bases, with 12 bases spanning the gap. Germline-derived CDR1 and CDR2 are SGHAT and FQNNGV. The CDR3 sequence is CASSLTTTEQFF. The CDR3 coding sequence is TGTGCCAGCAGCCTAACTACCACGGAGCAGTTCTTC.

The CDR3: CASSSGTQNTEAFF. The CDR3 nucleotides read TGTGCCAGCAGTTCCGGGACACAAAACACTGAAGCTTTCTTT. The chain recombines TRBV6-6 with TRBJ1-1; perhaps TRBD1 as D (6 bases). The germline V gene encodes CDR1 MNHNY and CDR2 SVGAGI (reference sequence). V shed 4 bases and J shed 2 bases, with 11 bases lying between them. This CDR3 is built from 14 residues.

This chain joins TRBV21-1 and TRBJ1-5. TRBV21-1 is listed as a pseudogene. The CDR3 consists of 15 residues. The CDR3 DNA reads as TGTGCCAGCAGCCGGGTATGGGGAGACAATCAGCCCCAGCATTTT. Translating it yields CASSRVWGDNQPQHF.

This clone was recorded once. This CDR3 reads CASSFREGLNTGELFF. The CDR3 DNA follows: TGTGCCAGCAGCTTTCGGGAGGGCCTTAACACCGGGGAGCTGTTTTTT. This chain joins TRBV7-9 and TRBJ2-2, with TRBD2 identical over 8 bases. Losses at the gene ends were 3 bases for V and 2 bases for J; bases not matched to a gene: 5. Germline CDR1 SEHNR, CDR2 FQNEAQ (reference sequence). The CDR3 runs to 16 residues. Looking up the rest from reference TRBV7-9 and TRBJ2-2 gives the full variable domain: DTGVSQNPRHKITKRGQNVTFRCDPISEHNRLYWYRQTLGQGPEFLTYFQNEAQLEKSRLLSDRFSAERPKGSFSTLEIQRTEQGDSAMYLCASSFREGLNTGELFFGEGSRLTVL.

This chain links TRBV28 with TRBJ2-7; tentatively, D is TRBD2 (5 bases). The ends were cut back, 6 bases at V and 3 bases at J, with 9 bases in the middle. The CDR3 runs to 12 residues. Germline values: CDR1 MDHEN, CDR2 SYDVKM. This chain's CDR3 is CASSSGFYEQYF. The CDR3 DNA is TGTGCCAGCAGCAGCGGTTTCTACGAGCAGTACTTC.

The chain links TRBV29-1 to TRBJ2-2, with D possibly being TRBD1 (6 bases). Germline values: CDR1 SQVTM, CDR2 ANQGSEA. The CDR3 contains 16 residues. The V end lost 6 bases, the J end lost 4 bases, and 21 bases lay between the germline ends. This chain's CDR3 is CSVLFPQGEGTGELFF. The CDR3 DNA sequence: TGCAGCGTCCTTTTCCCACAGGGAGAGGGCACCGGGGAGCTGTTTTTT.

The chain recombines TRBV6-5 with TRBJ1-3; D is unresolved. V was pared by 5 bases and J by 0 bases, with 8 bases between. CDR3 size: 14 residues. Germline assignment: CDR1 MNHEY and CDR2 SVGAGI. CDR3 nucleotide sequence: TGTGCCAGCAGTACTACGAGCTCTGGAAACACCATATATTTT. Residues: CASSTTSSGNTIYF.

The chain carries TRBV6-6 and TRBJ2-7; D gene uncertain. The germline V gene has CDR1 MNHNY and CDR2 SVGAGI (reference sequence). CDR3 size: 15 residues. Trimming stripped 2 bases from V and 0 bases from J, with 11 bases between. The CDR3 is CASSYTAASSYEQYF. CDR3 DNA sequence: TGTGCCAGCAGTTACACGGCAGCTAGCTCCTACGAGCAGTACTTC.

The chain employs TRBV5-1 and TRBJ1-4, with TRBD1 as a possible D gene (6 bases). Trimming took 1 base from V and 4 from J, leaving 20 bases between them. This CDR3 region has 18 residues. Germline V CDR1 and CDR2: SGHRS, YFSETQ. This CDR3 reads CASSLSFQQGYGNEKLFF. CDR3 bases: TGCGCCAGCAGCTTGAGCTTCCAACAGGGTTACGGTAATGAAAAACTGTTTTTT. The complete variable domain, with remaining parts taken from reference TRBV5-1 and TRBJ1-4, reads KAGVTQTPRYLIKTRGQQVTLSCSPISGHRSVSWYQQTPGQGLQFLFEYFSETQRNKGNFPGRFSGRQFSNSRSEMNVSTLELGDSALYLCASSLSFQQGYGNEKLFFGSGTQLSVL.

This clone was found a few times. This sequence joins TRBV3-1 (or the pseudogene TRBV3-2) and TRBJ1-4; 9 nucleotides line up with TRBD1. V was pared by 5 bases and J by 7 bases, with 5 bases of the junction left unmatched. CDR3 length: 14 residues. Per the germline V gene, CDR1 is LGHDT and CDR2 is YNNKEL (reference sequence). The CDR3 reads CASSTGQGSEKLFF. The CDR3 DNA sequence: TGTGCCAGCAGCACGGGACAGGGAAGTGAAAAACTGTTTTTT.

V is TRBV18 and J is TRBJ2-7; maybe TRBD2 (6 bases). V lost 3 bases, J lost 0 bases, and 9 bases lay in between. Germline CDR1 is KGHSH and CDR2 is LQKENI. The CDR3 contains 14 residues. Here the CDR3 DNA reads TGTGCCAGCTCACCCCGGGACTTCTCCTACGAGCAGTACTTC. It specifies CASSPRDFSYEQYF.

As regards this clone: Other DNA sequences in this specimen translate into the identical CDR3. The rearrangement links TRBV7-2 to TRBJ1-2; D may be TRBD1 (5 bases). V lost 1 base, J lost 2 bases, and 8 bases lay in between. Germline V gene data show CDR1 as SGHTA and CDR2 as FQGNSA. The CDR3 covers 14 residues. CDR3 amino acids: CASSLGQGNYGYTF. CDR3 DNA: TGTGCCAGCAGCTTAGGTCAGGGAAACTATGGCTACACCTTC.

The chain couples TRBV7-8 to TRBJ1-4, with 10 bases lining up with TRBD1. Trimming took 4 bases from V and 5 from J; bases not matched to a gene: 1. In germline, CDR1 is SGHVS, CDR2 FQNEAQ. The CDR3 length is 14 residues. The CDR3 DNA reads TGTGCCAGCAGCTCGGGACAGGGGAATGAAAAACTGTTTTTT. This gives the protein CASSSGQGNEKLFF.

This clone was seen only a few times. V is TRBV30 and J is TRBJ1-1, with D unclear. Deletions cut 4 bases from V and 10 bases from J, with 16 bases between. The CDR3 is 12 amino acids. In germline, CDR1 is GTSNPN, CDR2 SVGIG (reference sequence). For the CDR3, the DNA is TGTGCCTGGACTCAAATCTCCCGGGGAGCTTTCTTT. Translation gives CAWTQISRGAFF.

This clone was found a few times. This chain uses TRBV4-1 with TRBJ2-1; the D gene is possibly TRBD2 (6 bases). Germline V CDR1 and CDR2: MGHRA, YSYEKL. V was pared by 0 bases and J by 14 bases, with 14 bases between. The CDR3 extends over 13 amino acids. Here the CDR3 DNA reads TGCGCCAGCAGCCAAGACTCGGAGGGGCCAAAGTTCTTC. This encodes CASSQDSEGPKFF.

The V and J genes are TRBV3-1 (or the pseudogene TRBV3-2) and TRBJ2-1; 8 bases are a match to TRBD2. Per the germline V gene, CDR1 is LGHDT and CDR2 is YNNKEL (reference sequence). V lost 1 base, J lost 2 bases, and 4 bases stayed unmatched. This CDR3 spans 16 amino acids. Here the CDR3 reads CASSQGVSGAYNEQFF. CDR3 bases: TGTGCCAGCAGCCAAGGGGTTAGCGGGGCCTACAATGAGCAGTTCTTC.

The chain is built from TRBV6-5 and TRBJ1-4, with D maybe TRBD1 (6 bases). CDR1 MNHEY and CDR2 SVGAGI come from the germline V gene. CDR3 length: 14 residues. V lost 10 bases, J lost 5 bases, and 17 bases lay in between. The CDR3 DNA reads as TGTGCCACGGGGGGCGGTCGGCGAAATGAAAAACTGTTTTTT. Protein product: CATGGGRRNEKLFF.